The source of this T cell receptor (beta chain) is a study of T cell changes during pregnancy in multiple sclerosis. The method was immunoSEQ multiplex PCR; TCRdb's version includes in-frame clones alone and lacks a portion of them. The profile covers about 39,000 clones, with almost 95% appearing a single time and around 0.33% taken by the ten largest. V dropped 0 bases and J dropped 7; count of bases not matched to a gene: 8. The CDR3 runs 16 residues. The germline CDR1 and CDR2 sequences are SGHAT and FQNNGV. This receptor was obtained from a female donor with multiple sclerosis, enrolled in a pregnancy study. The sequencing here drew on CD4+ T cells from peripheral blood mononuclear cells, taken after pregnancy. This sequence joins TRBV11-2 and TRBJ2-1, with 8 bases identical to TRBD2. For the CDR3, the DNA is TGTGCCAGCAGCTTAGAACCCACTAGCGGCCTGAATGAGCAGTTCTTC. Residues: CASSLEPTSGLNEQFF.